Following are 29 T cell receptor beta chains from one sample sequenced in a study of molecular identifiers for immune sequencing clone quantification (dated 2018 in TCRdb). Library preparation used PCR. TCRdb records Illumina HiSeq 4000 as the sequencer. TCRdb's own reprocessing of the public reads used fastp at Q25 and MiXCR and kept productive beta chains. Here each entry gathers all rows of one CDR3 protein and keeps the most common genes and DNA. This sample holds some 650,000 distinct CDR3 sequences; just under 20% were observed only once. The ten biggest clones cover 0.75% to 0.95% of the sample. The sequencing input was naive CD8+ T cells from blood, with Jurkat cell RNA spiked in. The cell subset or site label on this specimen signifies: FACS-sorted CD8+CD4-CCR7+CD45RA+ naive T cells. Receptors were obtained from a human donor in good health. Some libraries in this study had Jurkat cell RNA spiked in.

This clonotype was detected many times. The J gene is TRBJ1-4, the V gene TRBV10-3, with 8 bases fitting TRBD1. CDR1 and CDR2 (germline): ENHRY, SYGVKD. The CDR3 length is 14 residues. With 7 bases clipped from V and 3 bases from J, the junction kept 4 bases outside the gene matches. CDR3 nucleotide sequence: TGTGCCATCACCGGACAGGGTTCTAATGAAAAACTGTTTTTT. It encodes CAITGQGSNEKLFF.

This clonotype was observed a few times. The rearrangement links TRBV12-3 or TRBV12-4 to TRBJ2-7; D is possibly TRBD1 (6 bases). CDR3 length: 13 residues. Trimming took 5 bases from V and 6 from J, leaving 14 bases between them. CDR3 in amino acids: CASSVGTRGEQYF. The CDR3 bases are TGTGCCAGCAGTGTTGGGACAAGGGGCGAGCAGTACTTC.

This clonotype was recorded once. The chain recombines TRBV7-9 with TRBJ2-5; D might be TRBD1 or TRBD2, each matching 5 bases. Germline CDR1 reads SEHNR; CDR2 reads FQNEAQ (reference sequence). Trimming stripped 5 bases from V and 2 bases from J, with 12 bases between. This CDR3 is 14 amino acids long. CDR3 sequence: CASSGDPEQETQYF. CDR3 DNA sequence: TGTGCCAGCAGCGGGGACCCCGAGCAAGAGACCCAGTACTTC.

Ten or more counts support this clonotype. V gene TRBV25-1 combines with J gene TRBJ2-7; D is unresolved. V dropped 1 base and J dropped 0 bases, with 13 bases sitting between them. In germline, CDR1 is MGHDK, CDR2 SYGVNS. The CDR3 length is 16 residues. In nucleotides, the CDR3 is TGTGCCAGCAGTGAATCTTCCCCCGCCAGCTCCTACGAGCAGTACTTC. Translated: CASSESSPASSYEQYF.

The table lists this clonotype with many counts. The chain links TRBV10-3 to TRBJ1-3; D is uncertain. CDR3 size: 15 residues. V was cut by 6 bases and J by 1 base, with 13 bases left in between. CDR1 is ENHRY and CDR2 is SYGVKD in the germline V gene. In DNA, the CDR3 is TGTGCCATCAGCCCGACGCAGGTGTCTGGAAACACCATATATTTT. This encodes CAISPTQVSGNTIYF.

Many counts were recorded for this clonotype. This chain uses TRBV5-1 with TRBJ1-1; the D is unclear. The ends were cut back, 6 bases at V and 1 base at J, with 7 bases in the middle. Germline CDR1 is SGHRS and CDR2 is YFSETQ. CDR3 length: 12 amino acids. The CDR3 coding sequence is TGCGCCAGCACATCTGGGAACACTGAAGCTTTCTTT. Protein sequence: CASTSGNTEAFF.

This clonotype occurred a few times. The gene calls are TRBV12-3 or TRBV12-4 and TRBJ2-1; TRBD2 is a possible D gene (5 bases). Trimming removed 6 bases at V and 7 bases at J, with 10 bases between. The CDR3 loop spans 12 amino acids. The CDR3 sequence is CASSISANEQFF. The DNA for the CDR3 is TGTGCCAGCAGCATTAGCGCAAATGAGCAGTTCTTC.

The sample holds many counts of this clonotype. The chain joins TRBV20-1 to TRBJ2-2, with 9 bases that match TRBD1. Germline CDR1 and CDR2: DFQATT and SNEGSKA (reference sequence). This CDR3 contains 15 residues. Germline trimming cut 5 bases from V and 6 bases from J; bases unmatched to any gene: 10. The CDR3 loop is CSAEDRDRDSGELFF. CDR3 bases: TGCAGTGCTGAAGACCGGGACAGGGACTCCGGGGAGCTGTTTTTT.

This clonotype was seen at least ten times. V usage is TRBV20-1 and J usage is TRBJ1-4; tentative D call: TRBD1 (5 bases). There are 15 residues in the CDR3. Germline V gene sequence: CDR1 DFQATT, CDR2 SNEGSKA (reference sequence). Trimming cost V 0 bases and J 8 bases, with 16 bases left between them. CDR3 region: CSARDQGRVVEKLFF. Here the CDR3 DNA reads TGCAGTGCTAGAGATCAGGGCAGGGTGGTCGAAAAACTGTTTTTT.

This clonotype has only a few counts. The CDR3 region is CASSLKDRGPTYEQYF. CDR3 nucleotide sequence: TGTGCCAGCAGTTTAAAGGACAGGGGGCCGACCTACGAGCAGTACTTC. V usage is TRBV27 and J usage is TRBJ2-7; 11 bases are shared with TRBD1. The ends lost 2 bases at V and 2 bases at J; junction bases unmatched: 5. The CDR3 extends over 16 amino acids. The germline V gene encodes CDR1 MNHEY and CDR2 SMNVEV (reference sequence).

This clonotype was counted ten times or more. The chain recombines TRBV7-2 with TRBJ1-2, with 9 bases fitting TRBD1. The CDR3 covers 14 residues. Germline V gene sequence: CDR1 SGHTA, CDR2 FQGNSA. V was clipped by 5 bases and J by 3 bases; unmatched bases: 4. For the CDR3, the DNA is TGTGCCAGCAGCACGACAGGGGGAGACTATGGCTACACCTTC. Translation: CASSTTGGDYGYTF.

For the CDR3, the DNA is TGTGCCAGCAGTGAGTGGCTAGTCTACGAGCAGTACTTC. Translating gives CASSEWLVYEQYF. The J gene is TRBJ2-7, the V gene TRBV2; no reliable D call. The V and J ends lost 3 bases and 3 bases respectively, with 9 bases between them. Germline CDR1 and CDR2: SNHLY and FYNNEI. The CDR3 loop spans 13 amino acids.

This clonotype has ten or more counts. This chain joins TRBV6-2 or TRBV6-3 and TRBJ1-1; D not certain. The germline V gene encodes CDR1 MNHEY and CDR2 SVGEGT. V was trimmed by 6 bases and J by 6 bases, leaving 32 bases between them. This CDR3 spans 19 amino acids. The CDR3 coding sequence is TGTGCCAGCAGCCCCGACATTCCTTATGTCGGAGAGGGTGATCCTGAAGCTTTCTTT. Protein sequence: CASSPDIPYVGEGDPEAFF.

Notes on this clonotype: The junction and the germline gene differ at one end; a read error may be behind it. The gene calls are TRBV4-3 and TRBJ1-1, with 10 bases aligning to TRBD1. The CDR3 is 15 amino acids. From germline, CDR1 is LGHNA and CDR2 YSLEER. CDR3 loop: CVSSPGQGLITEAFF. The CDR3 DNA reads TGCGTCAGCAGCCCGGGACAGGGGTTGATCACTGAAGCTTTCTTT.

This clonotype was seen more than once but under ten times. This chain connects TRBV12-3 or TRBV12-4 to TRBJ1-2, with no clear D. Between the trimmed V and J ends, which lost 5 bases and 4 bases, there was a span of 11 bases. This CDR3 has 13 residues. The CDR3 DNA is TGTGCCAGCAGTCCCGGACTTATCTATGGCTACACCTTC. The encoded protein is CASSPGLIYGYTF.

J is TRBJ1-2 and V is TRBV6-5, with 9 bases lining up with TRBD1. J was trimmed by 6 bases and V by 2 bases; bases with no gene match: 4. The germline gives CDR1 MNHEY, CDR2 SVGAGI. The CDR3 is 14 amino acids. The CDR3 DNA follows: TGTGCCAGCAGTTACACAGGGGGCGTAGATGGCTACACCTTC. Encoded protein: CASSYTGGVDGYTF.

This chain joins TRBV6-2 or TRBV6-3 and TRBJ2-7; 8 bases align to TRBD1. This CDR3 spans 14 amino acids. The V gene's germline CDR1 is MNHEY and CDR2 SVGEGT. The ends lost 11 bases at V and 5 bases at J; junction bases unmatched: 14. CDR3 in amino acids: CACDAGTGGHEQYF. In nucleotides, the CDR3 is TGTGCCTGCGACGCCGGGACAGGCGGCCACGAGCAGTACTTC.

With regard to this clonotype: A read error is possible here, since a much larger clone lies one base away. The chain has TRBV7-4 and TRBJ1-5; D may be TRBD1 (5 bases). Trimming cost V 8 bases and J 7 bases, with 24 bases left between them. The length of the CDR3 is 16 residues. Germline loops: CDR1 SGHVT, CDR2 SQSDAQ. This chain's CDR3 is CASCSEPVGGGQPQHF. In DNA, the CDR3 is TGTGCCAGCTGCTCCGAACCCGTCGGGGGGGGGCAGCCCCAGCATTTT.

This clonotype was counted only a few times. The chain links TRBV9 to TRBJ2-7; possibly TRBD1 for D (6 bases). Trimming pared 0 bases from V and 3 bases from J, leaving 19 bases between. This CDR3 has 17 residues. Germline V CDR1 and CDR2: SGDLS, YYNGEE. CDR3 amino acids: CASSVGPAVGGYYEQYF. The CDR3, as DNA: TGTGCCAGCAGCGTAGGACCCGCAGTTGGGGGCTACTACGAGCAGTACTTC.

Concerning this clonotype itself: Just one base apart from a much larger clone, this may be a read error. This sequence joins TRBV4-3 and TRBJ1-1; D is ambiguous. The length of the CDR3 is 14 residues. V lost 7 bases to trimming and J lost 6 bases, with 18 bases between them. CDR1 is LGHNA, CDR2 YSLEER, per germline. The CDR3: CASKRGLSRSEAFF. In DNA, the CDR3 is TGCGCCAGCAAAAGAGGCCTAAGCCGTTCTGAAGCTTTCTTT.

The rearrangement joins TRBV9 to TRBJ2-5, with TRBD2 identical over 10 bases. The CDR3 runs to 15 residues. The V and J ends lost 0 bases and 3 bases, in that order; junction bases with no gene match: 2. Germline lookup yields CDR1 SGDLS and CDR2 YYNGEE. CDR3: CASSVASGGKETQYF. CDR3 DNA: TGTGCCAGCAGCGTAGCTAGCGGGGGAAAAGAGACCCAGTACTTC.

Of note for this clonotype: A much larger clone sits a single nucleotide away, making a read error possible. The DNA of the CDR3 is TGTGCCCGCGCTGGCACAGGGCATTTTGATCAGCCCCAGCATTTT. Translation gives CARAGTGHFDQPQHF. The rearrangement links TRBV27 to TRBJ1-5, with a possible D match to TRBD1 (6 bases). The germline V gene encodes CDR1 MNHEY and CDR2 SMNVEV (reference sequence). Trimming stripped 11 bases from V and 5 bases from J, with 22 bases between. This CDR3 comprises 15 residues.

This clonotype showed up many times. The rearrangement joins TRBV30 to TRBJ2-7; D is uncertain. V was trimmed by 2 bases and J by 3 bases, leaving 5 bases between them. Looked up from germline, CDR1 is GTSNPN and CDR2 is SVGIG (reference sequence). CDR3 length equals 11 residues. Written as DNA, the CDR3 is TGTGCCTGGAGTTACAGCTACGAGCAGTACTTC. Translating gives CAWSYSYEQYF.

A remark on this clonotype: One base away lies a much larger clone, so this may be a sequencing read error. J is TRBJ1-1 and V is TRBV14; D is ambiguous. Germline V gene lookup returns CDR1 SGHDN and CDR2 FVKESK. CDR3 length equals 13 residues. The CDR3 region has the DNA TGTGTCAGCAGCAATGCAGGAAGCACTGAAGCTTTCTTT. It codes for CVSSNAGSTEAFF.

This clonotype came up many times. V usage is TRBV19 and J usage is TRBJ2-4, with no clear D. There are 13 residues in the CDR3. Germline CDR1 and CDR2: LNHDA and SQIVND (reference sequence). V lost 7 bases and J 5 bases, leaving 12 bases between the germline ends. In nucleotides, the CDR3 is TGTGCCAGTAAAGACGGGCTTCAAAACATTCAGTACTTC. It translates to CASKDGLQNIQYF.

This clonotype was counted many times. The chain uses TRBV29-1 and TRBJ2-7, with TRBD2 matching 11 bases. The V and J ends lost 6 bases and 3 bases, in that order; junction bases with no gene match: 4. This CDR3 has 13 residues. Looked up from germline, CDR1 is SQVTM and CDR2 is ANQGSEA. CDR3 nucleotides: TGCAGCGTAACAACTAGCGGGAGCTACGAGCAGTACTTC. The encoded protein is CSVTTSGSYEQYF.

This clonotype was seen repeatedly, ten times or more. V is TRBV20-1 and J is TRBJ2-1; D is uncertain. The germline V and J ends were trimmed by 6 bases and 2 bases, with 2 bases remaining between them. The CDR3 runs 10 residues. CDR1 is DFQATT, CDR2 SNEGSKA, per germline (reference sequence). The CDR3 DNA reads as TGCAGTGCAGCCTACAATGAGCAGTTCTTC. Translating gives CSAAYNEQFF.

This clonotype was counted many times. The J gene is TRBJ1-1, the V gene TRBV6-5, with TRBD1 identical over 11 bases. Germline V CDR1 and CDR2: MNHEY, SVGAGI. V trimming: 6 bases; J trimming: 4 bases; junction bases outside the gene matches: 7. The length of the CDR3 is 15 residues. CDR3 residues: CASRTGTGGITEAFF. DNA of the CDR3: TGTGCCAGCAGAACTGGGACAGGGGGTATCACTGAAGCTTTCTTT.

Remarks on this clonotype: One end of the junction varies from germline; a read error may be responsible. The chain recombines TRBV11-2 with TRBJ2-2; D may be TRBD1 or TRBD2 (5 bases each). Germline CDR1 reads SGHAT; CDR2 reads FQNNGV. There are 15 residues in the CDR3. CDR3 sequence reads: CASSSGRGSTGELLF. The CDR3 DNA reads as TGTGCCAGCAGCTCTGGACGGGGCTCCACCGGGGAGCTGCTTTTT.